This TCR beta chain comes out of a study of long-term antiretroviral therapy in people with HIV. Study findings and constraints: At every time point, clones expanded before ART dominated the repertoire. HIV repertoires showed narrower CDR3 length ranges than controls. Information on adherence to ART, viral resistance or therapy changes was unavailable.

This CDR3 comprises 17 residues. Per germline, CDR1 KGHSH and CDR2 LQKENI. Trimming took off 3 bases at V and 0 bases at J, with 15 bases between the two ends. Turning to this clone: The antigen remains undetermined.

Assay version v3.0 of immunoSEQ was used, and it was run at survey level. Assay: immunoSEQ multiplex PCR; the TCRdb copy retains only in-frame clones and omits some. The sample lists more than 25,000 clones, more than 85% seen once, with roughly 1% in the top ten. The source material was unsorted PBMCs, sampled 2 years after starting antiretroviral therapy. The TCR originated in a man aged 50-59 years with HIV. The V and J genes are TRBV18 and TRBJ1-3, with D possibly TRBD1 on 6 matching bases. For the CDR3, the DNA is TGTGCCAGCTCACCTAAGACAGGCGTTAACTCTGGAAACACCATATATTTT. This codes for CASSPKTGVNSGNTIYF.